This passage covers 5 T cell receptor beta chains from one sample sequenced in a study of T-cell memory formation after mild COVID-19. TCRdb itself ran the 5' RACE reads through MiXCR, one entry per CDR3 protein. Among 300,000 to 400,000 distinct CDR3 sequences, 20% to 25% were seen once, and the ten largest hold approximately 12%. Sequenced sample: PBMCs or a T cell subset sorted from them (not recorded which). These receptor sequences come from an adult woman who had mild COVID-19 (a few samples of this study predate the infection). Cell type and time point are not known.

A single count supports this clonotype. The genes are TRBV9 and TRBJ2-7, with D unresolved. Germline CDR1 SGDLS, CDR2 YYNGEE. This CDR3 spans 13 amino acids. V lost 1 base and J lost 3, with 8 bases in between. CDR3 region: CASSVTERYEQYF. Here the CDR3 DNA reads TGTGCCAGCAGCGTAACTGAGCGCTACGAGCAGTACTTC.

Only a few counts were recorded for this clonotype. V is TRBV15 and J is TRBJ1-2; D is ambiguous. CDR1 is LNHNV and CDR2 is YYDKDF in the germline V gene (reference sequence). V was trimmed by 1 base and J by 6 bases, leaving 15 bases between them. This CDR3 spans 15 amino acids. The CDR3, as DNA: TGTGCCACCAGCAGAGCTGCAGGTGGCCCTCATGGCTACACCTTC. This translates into CATSRAAGGPHGYTF.

The sample holds a few counts of this clonotype. The rearrangement links TRBV7-9 to TRBJ2-2; the D call may be TRBD1 or TRBD2 (5 bases each). Per the germline V gene, CDR1 is SEHNR and CDR2 is FQNEAQ (reference sequence). The ends were cut back, 8 bases at V and 6 bases at J, with 7 bases in the middle. This CDR3 spans 11 amino acids. CDR3 protein: CASWDPGELFF. Written as DNA, the CDR3 is TGTGCCAGCTGGGACCCCGGGGAGCTGTTTTTT.

The V call is TRBV29-1, the J call TRBJ2-3; D is possibly TRBD2 (6 bases). Germline assignment: CDR1 SQVTM and CDR2 ANQGSEA. Trimming took 5 bases from V and 2 from J, leaving 14 bases between them. This CDR3 has 14 amino acids. The CDR3 here is CSVRRGEHTDTQYF. The CDR3 DNA reads TGCAGCGTTCGGCGGGGTGAGCACACAGATACGCAGTATTTT.

There are a few counts of this clonotype. The V gene is TRBV5-1, the J gene TRBJ2-7, with 10 bases lining up with TRBD2. This CDR3 is built from 15 residues. The junction had 8 bases not matched to a gene; V was cut back by 4 bases and J by 4 bases. The germline CDR1 and CDR2 sequences are SGHRS and YFSETQ. The CDR3 protein is CASSIEREGHYEQYF. The CDR3 coding sequence is TGCGCCAGCAGCATAGAGCGGGAGGGCCATTACGAGCAGTACTTC. The complete variable domain, with remaining parts taken from reference TRBV5-1 and TRBJ2-7, reads KAGVTQTPRYLIKTRGQQVTLSCSPISGHRSVSWYQQTPGQGLQFLFEYFSETQRNKGNFPGRFSGRQFSNSRSEMNVSTLELGDSALYLCASSIEREGHYEQYFGPGTRLTVT.